A single sample is the source of the 12 T cell receptor beta chains below, sequenced in a study of blood T cell repertoires in COVID-19. TCRdb's table, derived via immunoSEQ multiplex PCR, lists solely in-frame clones and lacks some. The table lists some 150,000 clones, approximately 80% of them singletons, with over 35% in the top ten. Sequencing input: peripheral blood. These receptors originate from a human donor in a cohort sampled during active COVID-19.

The rearrangement links TRBV4-1 to TRBJ2-1, with TRBD1 matching 7 bases. Per germline, CDR1 MGHRA and CDR2 YSYEKL. V gave up 1 base and J gave up 0 bases; unmatched junction bases: 0. The CDR3 sequence is 15 residues long. The CDR3 bases are TGCGCCAGCAGCCAAGGGGACAGCTCCTACAATGAGCAGTTCTTC. This codes for CASSQGDSSYNEQFF.

The CDR3 DNA follows: TGTGCCAGTAGTTCCCGACAGGGTGTCCCCTACAATGAGCAGTTCTTC. Translated: CASSSRQGVPYNEQFF. The chain couples TRBV19 to TRBJ2-1; 7 bases map to TRBD1. Germline lookup yields CDR1 LNHDA and CDR2 SQIVND (reference sequence). The CDR3 is 16 amino acids. Unmatched junction bases numbered 9, after V lost 5 bases and J lost 2 bases.

This clone has a single count. The chain is built from TRBV7-2 and TRBJ2-1, with 12 bases aligning to TRBD2. The CDR3 contains 16 residues. Trimming cost V 5 bases and J 5 bases; bases outside gene matches: 7. Germline V CDR1 and CDR2: SGHTA, FQGNSA. CDR3 sequence reads: CASSRLLAGGDNEQFF. The CDR3 nucleotides are TGTGCCAGCAGCCGCCTCCTAGCGGGGGGGGACAATGAGCAGTTCTTC. The whole variable domain, filled in from reference TRBV7-2 and TRBJ2-1, reads GAGVSQSPSNKVTEKGKDVELRCDPISGHTALYWYRQSLGQGLEFLIYFQGNSAPDKSGLPSDRFSAERTGGSVSTLTIQRTQQEDSAVYLCASSRLLAGGDNEQFFGPGTRLTVL.

The chain carries TRBV6-5 and TRBJ2-2; D is ambiguous. V lost 8 bases and J lost 4, with 11 bases in between. Germline-derived CDR1 and CDR2 are MNHEY and SVGAGI. The CDR3 loop spans 13 amino acids. The CDR3 DNA reads TGTGCCAGCGTCGTTACTGGCACCGGGGAGCTGTTTTTT. Translation gives CASVVTGTGELFF.

Comment on this clone: Other DNA sequences in the sample encode the same CDR3. The J gene is TRBJ1-1, the V gene TRBV11-2; D perhaps matches TRBD1 (5 bases). From germline, CDR1 is SGHAT and CDR2 FQNNGV. The CDR3 has 13 residues. The V and J ends lost 4 bases and 1 base respectively, with 7 bases between them. In nucleotides, the CDR3 is TGTGCCAGCAGCTCCCAGGGGAACACTGAAGCTTTCTTT. Its protein product is CASSSQGNTEAFF.

The chain combines TRBV4-1 with TRBJ1-1, with unresolved D. The V gene's germline CDR1 is MGHRA and CDR2 YSYEKL. The CDR3 is 14 amino acids. V dropped 0 bases and J dropped 5 bases, with 10 bases sitting between them. The CDR3 bases are TGCGCCAGCAGCCAAGATCGGGGTGGAACTGAAGCTTTCTTT. It is translated as CASSQDRGGTEAFF.

This clone has just one count. The CDR3 DNA follows: TGTGCCAGCCGCTCGGACAGGGGCGGCACTGAAGCTTTCTTT. Encoded protein: CASRSDRGGTEAFF. The V and J genes are TRBV21-1 and TRBJ1-1; TRBD1 is the table's D call, not checked against the DNA. TRBV21-1 is a listed pseudogene. CDR3 length equals 14 residues.

V usage is TRBV5-5 and J usage is TRBJ1-2; TRBD1 matches 9 bases. This CDR3 is 16 amino acids long. V shed 3 bases, J shed 4 bases, and the junction held 10 bases outside the gene matches. Germline V lookup: CDR1 SGHKS, CDR2 YYEKEE (reference sequence). CDR3 region: CASSSRGDRGGYGYTF. The CDR3 coding sequence is TGTGCCAGCAGCTCACGAGGTGACAGGGGGGGCTATGGCTACACCTTC.

The chain recombines TRBV11-2 with TRBJ2-1, with D maybe TRBD2 (6 bases). Trimming shortened V by 3 bases and J by 7 bases, and 16 bases separated the two germline ends. This CDR3 contains 15 residues. Germline loops: CDR1 SGHAT, CDR2 FQNNGV. Here the CDR3 reads CASSLSAGLFNEQFF. Written as DNA, the CDR3 is TGTGCCAGCAGCTTGTCTGCCGGACTATTTAATGAGCAGTTCTTC. The variable domain in full, completed from reference TRBV11-2 and TRBJ2-1, reads EAGVAQSPRYKIIEKRQSVAFWCNPISGHATLYWYQQILGQGPKLLIQFQNNGVVDDSQLPKDRFSAERLKGVDSTLKIQPAKLEDSAVYLCASSLSAGLFNEQFFGPGTRLTVL.

The chain employs TRBV18 and TRBJ2-6; D not resolved. From germline, CDR1 is KGHSH and CDR2 LQKENI. V was cut by 0 bases and J by 0 bases, with 6 bases left in between. The CDR3 is 16 residues long. This CDR3 is CASSPPPVSGANVLTF. The CDR3 DNA reads as TGTGCCAGCTCACCACCCCCCGTCTCTGGGGCCAACGTCCTGACTTTC. Using reference TRBV18 and TRBJ2-6 for the parts outside the CDR3, the full variable domain is NAGVMQNPRHLVRRRGQEARLRCSPMKGHSHVYWYRQLPEEGLKFMVYLQKENIIDESGMPKERFSAEFPKEGPSILRIQQVVRGDSAAYFCASSPPPVSGANVLTFGAGSRLTVL.

Regarding this clone: The same CDR3 can be traced to other DNA sequences in this sample. The rearrangement uses TRBV9 and TRBJ2-3; TRBD2 is a possible D gene (6 bases). V dropped 4 bases and J dropped 0 bases, with 9 bases sitting between them. CDR3 length equals 14 residues. CDR1 is SGDLS, CDR2 YYNGEE, per germline. The CDR3 is CASSLGTSTDTQYF. The CDR3 nucleotides read TGTGCCAGCAGCCTAGGGACTAGCACAGATACGCAGTATTTT.

The rearrangement joins TRBV19 to TRBJ2-7; 7 nucleotides align to TRBD1. The junction had 7 bases not matched to a gene; V was cut back by 2 bases and J by 3 bases. The CDR3 totals 15 residues. CDR1 and CDR2 (germline): LNHDA, SQIVND (reference sequence). The CDR3 sequence: CASSIRGRGGYEQYF. CDR3 DNA sequence: TGTGCCAGTAGTATAAGGGGGCGCGGTGGCTACGAGCAGTACTTC.